Listed below are T cell receptor beta chains from one sample, sequenced in a study of T cell repertoires in ileal Crohn's disease. Generated by immunoSEQ multiplex PCR, the TCRdb table keeps only in-frame clones and is missing some. The table records about 62,000 clones, around nine tenths of them present only once. Source material: ileal tissue. These receptors all stem from an adult with Crohn's disease. CDR3s include the opening cysteine and the closing phenylalanine or tryptophan. The order of the fields is J gene, D gene, clone size, V gene, CDR3 DNA, CDR3 protein. D genes are given only for firm matches. Size is stated for part of the rows, as once, few or many counts, or as a class when the clone is expanded.

J gene: TRBJ1-5
D gene: -
clone size: -
V gene: TRBV21-1
CDR3 DNA: TGTGCCAGCTCCCCGCTAGTCCGGCAGCCCCAGCATTTT
CDR3 protein: CASSPLVRQPQHF

J gene: TRBJ1-1
D gene: -
clone size: medium-sized
V gene: TRBV19
CDR3 DNA: TGTGCCAGTACGAAGAGGGACACTGAAGCTTTCTTT
CDR3 protein: CASTKRDTEAFF

J gene: TRBJ1-6
D gene: -
clone size: -
V gene: TRBV2
CDR3 DNA: TGTGCCAGCAGATTTCGCCAGGGGAGCGATTCACCCCTCCACTTT
CDR3 protein: CASRFRQGSDSPLHF

J gene: TRBJ1-5
D gene: -
clone size: -
V gene: TRBV2
CDR3 DNA: TGTGCCAGCAAACTACAGGGTTTGAGCAATCAGCCCCAGCATTTT
CDR3 protein: CASKLQGLSNQPQHF

J gene: TRBJ2-7
D gene: TRBD1
clone size: -
V gene: TRBV6-1
CDR3 DNA: TGTGCCAGCAGTGATAAATCGGGACAGGCGGGCGAGCAGTACTTC
CDR3 protein: CASSDKSGQAGEQYF

J gene: TRBJ1-1
D gene: -
clone size: once
V gene: TRBV11-2
CDR3 DNA: TGTGCCAGCAGCTTAGGCCGCTTCGAGGCTTTCTTT
CDR3 protein: CASSLGRFEAFF

J gene: TRBJ2-7
D gene: -
clone size: once
V gene: TRBV6-1
CDR3 DNA: TGTGCCAGCAGCGGGGACTCCTACGAGCAGTACTTC
CDR3 protein: CASSGDSYEQYF

J gene: TRBJ2-5
D gene: TRBD2
clone size: -
V gene: TRBV9
CDR3 DNA: TGTGCCAGCAGCGGAGCCGGGACTAGGGTAGAGACCCAGTACTTC
CDR3 protein: CASSGAGTRVETQYF

J gene: TRBJ1-4
D gene: -
clone size: -
V gene: TRBV5-1
CDR3 DNA: TGCGCCAGCAGCTTTCTTGCAACTAATGAAAAACTGTTTTTT
CDR3 protein: CASSFLATNEKLFF

J gene: TRBJ1-1
D gene: -
clone size: few
V gene: TRBV7-8
CDR3 DNA: TGTGCCAGCAGCCGAAATCAGGGGAACACTGAAGCTTTCTTT
CDR3 protein: CASSRNQGNTEAFF

J gene: TRBJ2-1
D gene: -
clone size: -
V gene: TRBV6-4
CDR3 DNA: TGTGCCAGAGACGGGGGACGGAGGGACCCCTACAATGAGCAGTTCTTC
CDR3 protein: CARDGGRRDPYNEQFF

J gene: TRBJ1-6
D gene: -
clone size: -
V gene: TRBV28
CDR3 DNA: TGTGCCAGCAGACCCAGGGTTTCACCCCTCCACTTT
CDR3 protein: CASRPRVSPLHF

J gene: TRBJ1-2
D gene: -
clone size: -
V gene: TRBV19
CDR3 DNA: TGTGCCAGTAGTATGGAGGGCTACACCTTC
CDR3 protein: CASSMEGYTF

J gene: TRBJ1-2
D gene: TRBD1
clone size: few
V gene: TRBV7-2
CDR3 DNA: TGTGCCAGCAGCTTAGTGTTTTACCCCGGGACAGGGCGCTACTATGGCTACACCTTC
CDR3 protein: CASSLVFYPGTGRYYGYTF

J gene: TRBJ2-3
D gene: -
clone size: -
V gene: TRBV23-1
CDR3 DNA: TGCGCCAGCAGTCAATCGTACAGGGACCCAACGACGCAGTATTTT
CDR3 protein: CASSQSYRDPTTQYF

J gene: TRBJ1-2
D gene: TRBD1
clone size: -
V gene: TRBV19
CDR3 DNA: TGTGCCAGTAGTAGGGACAGGATCAACTATGGCTACACCTTC
CDR3 protein: CASSRDRINYGYTF

J gene: TRBJ1-2
D gene: -
clone size: -
V gene: TRBV27
CDR3 DNA: TGTGCCAGCAAAACATCAGGGAAATCTAACTATGGCTACACCTTC
CDR3 protein: CASKTSGKSNYGYTF

J gene: TRBJ2-3
D gene: -
clone size: once
V gene: TRBV4-1
CDR3 DNA: TGCGCCATCTCTCGGGTGGTTGGCACAGATACGCAGTATTTT
CDR3 protein: CAISRVVGTDTQYF

J gene: TRBJ1-3
D gene: TRBD1
clone size: -
V gene: TRBV10-2
CDR3 DNA: TGCGCCAGCAGTTATGGGACAGGGGCTGGAAACACCATATATTTT
CDR3 protein: CASSYGTGAGNTIYF

J gene: TRBJ1-4
D gene: TRBD1
clone size: few
V gene: TRBV18
CDR3 DNA: TGTGCCAGCTCACCAATAACGGGACAGGGCGGGGAAAAACTGTTTTTT
CDR3 protein: CASSPITGQGGEKLFF

J gene: TRBJ1-6
D gene: -
clone size: -
V gene: TRBV19
CDR3 DNA: TGTGCCAGTAGTATAGTCAGAGCCCGTTCAGGCCTCCACTTT
CDR3 protein: CASSIVRARSGLHF

J gene: TRBJ1-5
D gene: TRBD1
clone size: -
V gene: TRBV7-9
CDR3 DNA: TGTGCCAGCAGCTCAGTGCAGGGACAGTCCCAGCATTTT
CDR3 protein: CASSSVQGQSQHF

J gene: TRBJ1-1
D gene: -
clone size: once
V gene: TRBV5-1
CDR3 DNA: TGCGCCAGCAGCTTGGGCAGGGAATTTGGTGAAGCTTTCTTT
CDR3 protein: CASSLGREFGEAFF

J gene: TRBJ2-2
D gene: -
clone size: -
V gene: TRBV13
CDR3 DNA: TGTGCCAGCAGCCCCCCAGGAGGGGGCCGGTTTGTCGGGGAGCTGTTTTTT
CDR3 protein: CASSPPGGGRFVGELFF

J gene: TRBJ1-5
D gene: -
clone size: -
V gene: TRBV21-1
CDR3 DNA: TGTGCCAGCAGCCTGTCTCAGCCCCAGCATTTT
CDR3 protein: CASSLSQPQHF

J gene: TRBJ2-7
D gene: TRBD1
clone size: -
V gene: TRBV27
CDR3 DNA: TGTGCCAGCAGTATAGGACAGGATTTATCCTACGAGCAGTACTTC
CDR3 protein: CASSIGQDLSYEQYF

J gene: TRBJ2-7
D gene: -
clone size: -
V gene: TRBV7-8
CDR3 DNA: TGTGCCAGCAGCTTCTCGACAGGCTCCTACGAGCAGTACTTC
CDR3 protein: CASSFSTGSYEQYF

J gene: TRBJ2-5
D gene: -
clone size: -
V gene: TRBV7-9
CDR3 DNA: TGTGCCAGCAGCTTAGGCGGATCAGCAGAGACCCAGTACTTC
CDR3 protein: CASSLGGSAETQYF

J gene: TRBJ1-2
D gene: -
clone size: -
V gene: TRBV4-1
CDR3 DNA: TGCGCCAGCAGCCAAGGACTGGCAGGGTTCATCTATGGCTACACCTTC
CDR3 protein: CASSQGLAGFIYGYTF